Given below is one T cell receptor beta chain in context. Antigen specificity is unknown. MiXCR, applied by TCRdb to the 5' RACE reads, yields one record per CDR3 protein. The table shows fewer than 450,000 distinct CDR3 sequences, with 3% to 4.5% occurring only once. The sample comes from a study of T cells after yellow fever vaccination. Findings of the study overall: Booster sampling recovered most clones from primary vaccination (96% CD4, around 90% CD8).

The specimen comprised PBMCs, sampled 5 days after the yellow fever booster vaccination. This receptor was taken from a man younger than 35 who received the YFV17D yellow fever vaccine.

CDR3 amino acids: CASSLGTGKQETQYF. CDR3 DNA sequence: TGTGCCAGCAGTTTAGGGACAGGGAAACAAGAGACCCAGTACTTC. J is TRBJ2-5 and V is TRBV12-3 or TRBV12-4, with 8 bases aligning to TRBD1. Trimming took 1 base from V and 2 from J; bases not matched to a gene: 3. The CDR3 extends over 15 amino acids.